This is a list of T cell receptor beta chains from one sample in a study of Graves' ophthalmopathy and Graves' hyperthyroidism. TCRdb recomputed calls from the multiplex PCR reads with MiXCR, one row per CDR3 protein. The data hold tens of thousands of distinct CDR3 sequences, with approximately 52% observed a single time. The material sequenced was peripheral blood. Receptor source: an adult man with Graves' ophthalmopathy. Each CDR3 is given with its conserved first and last residue. D genes are given only for firm matches. Clone size appears in some rows only: once, few, many, or a class for an expanded clone.

NA | TRBJ2-3 | TRBD2 | TRBV20-1 | TGCAGTGCTAGGGGAGCTAGCGGGAGTCTCCCGACAGATACGCAGTATTTT | CSARGASGSLPTDTQYF
few | TRBJ2-1 | NA | TRBV5-5 | TGTGCCAGCAGCTTGGCCTGGGCCAACAATGAGCAGTTCTTC | CASSLAWANNEQFF
NA | TRBJ2-3 | TRBD2 | TRBV5-1 | TGCGCCAGCAGCTTGGCCGCTAGGACTAGCGGGAGGCTGGAGCAGTATTTT | CASSLAARTSGRLEQYF
medium-sized | TRBJ1-2 | TRBD1 | TRBV20-1 | TGCAGTGCTAGACTGGGACAGGGGCGGTATGGCTACACCTTC | CSARLGQGRYGYTF
medium-sized | TRBJ2-1 | NA | TRBV10-2 | TGCGCCAGCACCCCGGGCCGAGCAAATAATGAGCAGTTCTTC | CASTPGRANNEQFF
NA | TRBJ1-1 | NA | TRBV2 | TGTGCCAGCAGTGTTGATCGGGGGCTGAACACTGAAGCTTTCTTT | CASSVDRGLNTEAFF
once | TRBJ2-6 | NA | TRBV5-6 | TGTGCCAGCAGCTTGGTCCAGGGGGCCAACGTCCTGACTTTC | CASSLVQGANVLTF
NA | TRBJ1-1 | NA | TRBV7-8 | TGTGCCAGCAGCTCTCTGGGATGGCTGAACACTGAAGCTTTCTTT | CASSSLGWLNTEAFF
many | TRBJ2-3 | NA | TRBV6-1 | TGTGCCAGCAGCCTCAGGGGAGTTAGCACAGATACGCAGTATTTT | CASSLRGVSTDTQYF
NA | TRBJ1-2 | TRBD1 | TRBV19 | TGTGCCAGTAGCATCACGGGACAGGGATATGGCTACACCTTC | CASSITGQGYGYTF
NA | TRBJ1-1 | NA | TRBV7-2 | TGTGCCAGCAGCTTAGGTTGGCAGGGTAAGAACACTGAAGCTTTCTTT | CASSLGWQGKNTEAFF
NA | TRBJ2-3 | NA | TRBV25-1 | TGTGCCAGCAGTCGACTAGAGAACACAGATACGCTGTATTTT | CASSRLENTDTLYF
medium-sized | TRBJ2-5 | TRBD2 | TRBV20-1 | TGCAGTGCCCACGGACTAGCGGGAGAGACCCAGTACTTC | CSAHGLAGETQYF
many | TRBJ2-3 | NA | TRBV7-3 | TGTGCCAGCAGCTTAGTAGGTGGAGGGAGCACGGGCACAGATACGCAGTATTTT | CASSLVGGGSTGTDTQYF
NA | TRBJ2-7 | TRBD1 | TRBV7-3 | TGTGCCAGCAGCTCGGGACAGGGGAATCGGCGGCAGTACTTC | CASSSGQGNRRQYF
few | TRBJ1-1 | NA | TRBV20-1 | TGCAGTCGACCAGGGGTGAACACTGAAGCTTTCTTT | CSRPGVNTEAFF
many | TRBJ2-3 | TRBD2 | TRBV5-4 | TGTGCCAGCAGCAGAGGACTAGCGGGGGCCAGGACAGATACGCAGTATTTT | CASSRGLAGARTDTQYF
NA | TRBJ1-2 | TRBD1 | TRBV20-1 | TGCAGTGCTAGAGAGGCAGGGGGAATGGAGAACGGCTACACCTTC | CSAREAGGMENGYTF
NA | TRBJ1-2 | TRBD1 | TRBV7-3 | TGTGCCAGCAGCTTAATGACAGGGGGCTATGGCTACACCTTC | CASSLMTGGYGYTF
once | TRBJ2-7 | NA | TRBV15 | TGTGCCACCTCGATGCTCAACTACGAGCAGTACTTC | CATSMLNYEQYF
many | TRBJ2-2 | NA | TRBV11-1 | TGTGCCAGCAGCCCCGGAAAGGGACTCTTCGCCGGGGAGCTGTTTTTT | CASSPGKGLFAGELFF
NA | TRBJ2-7 | TRBD1 | TRBV29-1 | TGCAGCGTTGAGAACTCCGGGACAGGGGGCCTGTACGAGCAGTACTTC | CSVENSGTGGLYEQYF
once | TRBJ1-4 | TRBD1 | TRBV25-1 | TGTGCCAGCAGTGAATTTAAGGGGTCGCTGGGACAGGGACTAGAAAAACTGTTTTTT | CASSEFKGSLGQGLEKLFF
NA | TRBJ2-7 | TRBD2 | TRBV7-3 | TGTGCCAGCAGATCCGGGACTAGCGTCTACGAGCAGTACTTC | CASRSGTSVYEQYF
NA | TRBJ1-6 | NA | TRBV2 | TGTGCCAGCAGGGTCCAAGGGGTGAATAATTCACCCCTCCACTTT | CASRVQGVNNSPLHF
NA | TRBJ2-7 | NA | TRBV20-1 | TGCAGTGCTTCCGGGACAACAAGAAAGGAGCAGTACTTC | CSASGTTRKEQYF
many | TRBJ2-6 | NA | TRBV15 | TGTGCCACCAGCAGAGATAATCCTTCTGGGGCCAACGTCCTGACTTTC | CATSRDNPSGANVLTF
NA | TRBJ1-1 | NA | TRBV24-1 | TGTGCCAGCACCGGAAAAGGGTCGAACACTGAAGCTTTCTTT | CASTGKGSNTEAFF
NA | TRBJ1-5 | NA | TRBV6-5 | TGTGCCAGCAGCTTCTCTCAGCATTTT | CASSFSQHF
NA | TRBJ1-2 | NA | TRBV6-6 | TGTGCCAGCAGTCGATGGGGCAGGGACCGGGGCTACACCTTC | CASSRWGRDRGYTF
NA | TRBJ2-5 | NA | TRBV9 | TGTGCCAACAGCGTACTAGAGCTCAGAGGGGAGCTGGAGACCCAGTACTTC | CANSVLELRGELETQYF
NA | TRBJ2-1 | TRBD2 | TRBV30 | TGTGCCTGGGGCCTTACCGGGGGGGGCAATGAGCAGTTCTTC | CAWGLTGGGNEQFF
many | TRBJ1-5 | NA | TRBV5-5 | TGTGCCAGCAGCTTGGCGGCAGCTTTACAGCCCCAGCATTTT | CASSLAAALQPQHF
NA | TRBJ1-2 | TRBD1 | TRBV5-4 | TGCGCCAGCAAAATTGGAGAGAGCGGACAGGGCCATGGCTACACCTTC | CASKIGESGQGHGYTF
NA | TRBJ2-2 | TRBD1 | TRBV12-3/TRBV12-4 | TGTGCCAGTATCAGGACAGGGGCCGGGGAGCTGTTTTTT | CASIRTGAGELFF
many | TRBJ1-1 | NA | TRBV12-3/TRBV12-4 | TGTGCCAGCAGTCGGTATCAGAACACTGAAGCTTTCTTT | CASSRYQNTEAFF
NA | TRBJ1-5 | NA | TRBV7-2 | TGTGCCAGCAGCTTACACAGCAATCAGCCCCAGCATTTT | CASSLHSNQPQHF
many | TRBJ2-1 | TRBD1 | TRBV9 | TGTGCCAGCAGCGCCGGACAGGGAGAATACAATGAGCAGTTCTTC | CASSAGQGEYNEQFF
many | TRBJ1-2 | NA | TRBV30 | TGTGCCTGGAGTGTTCAGGACAACTATGGCTACACCTTC | CAWSVQDNYGYTF
many | TRBJ2-7 | NA | TRBV28 | TGTGCCAGCAGTTTTCAACGGGGTTTTAATCCCTACGAGCAGTACTTC | CASSFQRGFNPYEQYF
medium-sized | TRBJ1-1 | NA | TRBV29-1 | TGCAGCGTCTCGGAGGGTGGGTTCCCCGAAGCTTTCTTT | CSVSEGGFPEAFF
many | TRBJ2-1 | NA | TRBV11-2 | TGTGCCAGCAGCTCCGGGATGGGATGTGAGCAGTTCTTC | CASSSGMGCEQFF
NA | TRBJ1-3 | NA | TRBV9 | TGTGCCAGCAGCGTAGATGGTCCCCAGGGGAGTGACACCATATACTTT | CASSVDGPQGSDTIYF
NA | TRBJ1-6 | NA | TRBV7-3 | TGTGCCAGCAGCCTCACCGGGTCTTATAATTCACCCCTCCACTTT | CASSLTGSYNSPLHF